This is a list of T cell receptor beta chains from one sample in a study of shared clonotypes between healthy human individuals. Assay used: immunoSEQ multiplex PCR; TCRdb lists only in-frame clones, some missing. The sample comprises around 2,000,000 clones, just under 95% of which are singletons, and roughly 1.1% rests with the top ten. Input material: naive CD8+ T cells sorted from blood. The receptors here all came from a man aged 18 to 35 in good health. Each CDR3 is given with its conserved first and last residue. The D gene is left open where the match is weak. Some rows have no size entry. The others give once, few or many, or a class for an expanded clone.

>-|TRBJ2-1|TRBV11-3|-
CASSLANEQFF
TGTGCCAGCAGCTTAGCTAATGAGCAGTTCTTC
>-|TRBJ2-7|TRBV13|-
CASSSYDSKYEQYF
TGTGCCAGCAGCTCGTACGATTCTAAGTACGAGCAGTACTTC
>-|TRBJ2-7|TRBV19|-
CASSMGSGDKYEQYF
TGTGCCAGTAGTATGGGTTCAGGGGACAAATACGAGCAGTACTTC
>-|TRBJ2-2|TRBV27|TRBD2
CASSRLAGGTTGELFF
TGTGCCAGCAGCCGTCTAGCGGGGGGGACGACCGGGGAGCTGTTTTTT
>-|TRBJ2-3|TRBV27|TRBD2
CASSFSGGFTDTQYF
TGTGCCAGCAGTTTCAGCGGGGGATTCACAGATACGCAGTATTTT
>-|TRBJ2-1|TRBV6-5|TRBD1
CASSYSRDRGLYEQFF
TGTGCCAGCAGTTACTCTCGGGACAGGGGTCTCTATGAGCAGTTCTTC
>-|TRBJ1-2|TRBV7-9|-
CASNPMDPGYGYTF
TGTGCCAGCAACCCAATGGACCCAGGTTATGGCTACACCTTC
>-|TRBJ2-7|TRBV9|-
CASSANGGPTYEQYF
TGTGCCAGCAGCGCGAATGGGGGACCGACCTACGAGCAGTACTTC
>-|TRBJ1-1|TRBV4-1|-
CASSQIGAGTEAFF
TGCGCCAGCAGCCAGATCGGAGCTGGCACTGAAGCTTTCTTT
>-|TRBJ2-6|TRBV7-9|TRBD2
CASSSGTSGSSSGANVLTF
TGTGCCAGCAGCTCCGGGACTAGCGGGTCTAGCTCTGGGGCCAACGTCCTGACTTTC
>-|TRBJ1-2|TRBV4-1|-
CASSQDWEQGAFDGYTF
TGCGCCAGCAGCCAAGATTGGGAACAGGGAGCATTCGATGGCTACACCTTC
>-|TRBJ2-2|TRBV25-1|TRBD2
CAMDSGTGELFF
TGTGCCATGGATAGCGGGACCGGGGAGCTGTTTTTT
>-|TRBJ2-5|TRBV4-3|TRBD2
CASSRGSGSGETQYF
TGCGCCAGCAGCCGGGGTAGCGGGAGTGGGGAGACCCAGTACTTC
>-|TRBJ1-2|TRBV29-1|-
CSVPQGGGYTF
TGCAGCGTTCCACAGGGTGGAGGCTACACCTTC
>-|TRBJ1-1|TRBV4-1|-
CASSQEYSLNTEAFF
TGCGCCAGCAGCCAAGAGTACAGCTTGAACACTGAAGCTTTCTTT
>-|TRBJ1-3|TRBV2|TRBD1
CASSELQGLSGNTIYF
TGTGCCAGCAGTGAATTACAGGGGTTATCCGGAAACACCATATATTTT
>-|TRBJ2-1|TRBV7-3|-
CASSLTPNNEQFF
TGTGCCAGCAGCTTAACTCCAAACAATGAGCAGTTCTTC
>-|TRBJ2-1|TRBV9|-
CASSVDTLGNEQFF
TGTGCCAGCAGCGTAGATACCCTCGGGAATGAGCAGTTCTTC
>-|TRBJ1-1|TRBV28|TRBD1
CASSLPGTGETEAFF
TGTGCCAGCAGTTTGCCCGGGACAGGGGAAACTGAAGCTTTCTTT
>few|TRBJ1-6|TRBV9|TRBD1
CASSAGGQGGVSPLHF
TGTGCCAGCAGCGCTGGCGGACAGGGAGGTGTTTCACCCCTCCACTTT
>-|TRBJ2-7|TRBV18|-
CASSTGNEQYF
TGTGCCAGCTCGACGGGGAACGAGCAGTACTTC
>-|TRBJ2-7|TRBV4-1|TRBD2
CASSQDEGGYGLAGIDYEQYF
TGCGCCAGCAGCCAAGATGAAGGGGGCTACGGACTAGCGGGAATAGACTACGAGCAGTACTTC
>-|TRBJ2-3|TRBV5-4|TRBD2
CASRLDALAGVTDTQYF
TGTGCCAGCAGACTGGACGCACTAGCGGGAGTTACAGATACGCAGTATTTT
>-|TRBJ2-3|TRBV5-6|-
CASSLLGDTQYF
TGTGCCAGCAGCCTCTTAGGAGATACGCAGTATTTT
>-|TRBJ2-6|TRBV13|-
CASSLGDRSGANVLTF
TGTGCCAGCAGCTTAGGGGATCGCTCTGGGGCCAACGTCCTGACTTTC
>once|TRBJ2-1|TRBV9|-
CASSTPPGYEQFF
TGTGCCAGCAGCACCCCCCCTGGCTATGAGCAGTTCTTC
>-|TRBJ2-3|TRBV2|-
CASSRGGDTQYF
TGTGCCAGCAGTAGGGGGGGGGATACGCAGTATTTT
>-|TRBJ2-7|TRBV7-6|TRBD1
CASSPGTVAYEQYF
TGTGCCAGCAGCCCGGGGACAGTTGCCTACGAGCAGTACTTC
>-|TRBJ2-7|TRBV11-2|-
CASSLEFTYEQYF
TGTGCCAGCAGCTTAGAATTCACCTACGAGCAGTACTTC
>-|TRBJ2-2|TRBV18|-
CASSPGELFF
TGTGCCAGCTCCCCCGGGGAGCTGTTTTTT
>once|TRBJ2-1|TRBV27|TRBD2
CASSLAGGLNEQFF
TGTGCCAGCAGTTTGGCGGGAGGACTCAATGAGCAGTTCTTC
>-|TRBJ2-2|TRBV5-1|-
CASSLGLENTGELFF
TGCGCCAGCAGCTTGGGACTAGAGAACACCGGGGAGCTGTTTTTT
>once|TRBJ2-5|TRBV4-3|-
CASSQDSSGSLSGETQYF
TGCGCCAGCAGCCAAGATAGTAGCGGATCCTTGAGCGGAGAGACCCAGTACTTC
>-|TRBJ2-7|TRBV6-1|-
CASSDLSYEQYF
TGTGCCAGCAGTGATCTGAGCTACGAGCAGTACTTC
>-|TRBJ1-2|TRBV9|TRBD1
CASSVEGGPDGYTF
TGTGCCAGCAGCGTAGAAGGGGGCCCAGATGGCTACACCTTC
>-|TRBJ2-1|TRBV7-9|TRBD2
CASSLAALAGASNEQFF
TGTGCCAGCAGCTTAGCGGCGCTAGCGGGAGCGAGTAATGAGCAGTTCTTC